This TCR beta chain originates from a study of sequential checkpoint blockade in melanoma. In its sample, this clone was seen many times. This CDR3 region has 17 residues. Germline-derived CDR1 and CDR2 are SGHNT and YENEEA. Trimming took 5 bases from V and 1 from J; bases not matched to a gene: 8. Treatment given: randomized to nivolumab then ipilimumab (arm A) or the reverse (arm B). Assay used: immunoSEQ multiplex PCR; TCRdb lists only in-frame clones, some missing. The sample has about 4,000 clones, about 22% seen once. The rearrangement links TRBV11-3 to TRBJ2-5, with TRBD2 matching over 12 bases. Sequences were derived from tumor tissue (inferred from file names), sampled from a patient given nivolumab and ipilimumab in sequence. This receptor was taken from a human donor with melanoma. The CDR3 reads CASSPGWTSGAQETQYF. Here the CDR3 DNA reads TGTGCCAGCAGCCCGGGATGGACTAGCGGGGCCCAAGAGACCCAGTACTTC.